The 23 T cell receptor beta chains given below trace back to one sample, sequenced in a study of T cell clusters in autoimmune cytopenias. One tube held mixed TRB-A and TRB-B primer pools for touch-down PCR. TCRdb reprocessed the multiplex PCR reads, keeping one entry per CDR3 protein, no DNA. The sample totals about 2,700 distinct CDR3 sequences; its top ten clones hold about two fifths. TRB was amplified from roughly 250 ng of peripheral blood genomic DNA per sample. The sample was also linked to a second study, of T cell repertoires in aging, cancer and after chemotherapy.

Material: peripheral blood. These receptors all stem from a human donor with an autoimmune cytopenia or autoimmune hepatitis (not recorded which).

V is TRBV24-1 and J is TRBJ2-3. From germline, CDR1 is KGHDR and CDR2 SFDVKD. The CDR3 is 15 amino acids. The CDR3 region is CATSDRRASTDTQYF.

Frequency places this clonotype as medium-sized. The rearrangement uses TRBV29-1 and TRBJ1-5. Per germline, CDR1 SQVTM and CDR2 ANQGSEA. The CDR3 runs to 13 residues. CDR3 sequence reads: CSVDAGGGQPQHF.

Its frequency marks this clonotype as medium-sized. The V and J genes are TRBV5-4 and TRBJ1-6. Germline CDR1 and CDR2: SGHNT and YYREEE (reference sequence). CDR3 length equals 13 residues. The CDR3 is CASSLAQNSPLHF.

The chain links TRBV6-6 to TRBJ2-3; TCRdb lists TRBD1, though no DNA is available to test this call. Germline CDR1 and CDR2: MNHNY and SVGAGI (reference sequence). The CDR3 consists of 16 residues. CDR3 sequence reads: CASSYSGQGRTDTQYF.

V gene TRBV19 combines with J gene TRBJ2-4; TCRdb selects TRBD2, and the lack of DNA leaves this call unchecked. Germline-derived CDR1 and CDR2 are LNHDA and SQIVND (reference sequence). This CDR3 has 15 residues. The CDR3 sequence is CASRGAGGEKNIQYF.

By frequency, this clonotype is medium-sized (0.01 to 0.1%). V is TRBV10-3 and J is TRBJ2-1; the D call of TRBD2 rests on TCRdb alone, since no DNA is present to check it. CDR3 length: 17 residues. Germline values: CDR1 ENHRY, CDR2 SYGVKD. The CDR3 loop is CAVTGTTLAGSYNEQFF.

Frequency places this clonotype as medium-sized (0.01 to 0.1%). V is TRBV12-3 or TRBV12-4 and J is TRBJ2-7; the TCRdb call, TRBD2, lacks DNA for checking. This CDR3 contains 19 residues. Here the CDR3 reads CASSFSGLAGPDKGYEQYF.

The genes are TRBV27 and TRBJ1-5. CDR3 size: 15 residues. CDR1 and CDR2 (germline): MNHEY, SMNVEV (reference sequence). CDR3 residues: CASSLSRVGNQPQHF.

By frequency, this clonotype is medium-sized (0.01 to 0.1%). V gene TRBV5-5 combines with J gene TRBJ2-1. From germline, CDR1 is SGHKS and CDR2 YYEKEE (reference sequence). The CDR3 extends over 15 amino acids. The CDR3 reads CASSLVDLAYNEQFF.

The chain combines TRBV6-2 or TRBV6-3 with TRBJ2-3; TCRdb names TRBD1, which stays unverified in the absence of DNA. CDR1 MNHEY and CDR2 SVGEGT come from the germline V gene. The CDR3 contains 18 residues. The CDR3 here is CASSFSLIQAGNTDTQYF.

This clonotype is classed as medium-sized (0.01 to 0.1%) by frequency. This sequence joins TRBV6-2 or TRBV6-3 and TRBJ2-1; TCRdb's assignment of TRBD2 cannot be checked, as there is no DNA. The CDR3 consists of 13 residues. Germline lookup yields CDR1 MNHEY and CDR2 SVGEGT. CDR3 loop: CASSQRTSGQQFF.

This clonotype is labeled medium-sized based on frequency. The chain has TRBV6-5 and TRBJ2-7; the TCRdb call, TRBD1, lacks DNA for checking. The CDR3 has 13 residues. Germline CDR1 reads MNHEY; CDR2 reads SVGAGI. The CDR3 region is CASRGQGDHEQYF.

This clonotype is deemed medium-sized by its frequency. The rearrangement links TRBV11-3 to TRBJ1-6; no DNA is available, so the TRBD1 call from TCRdb remains unchecked. Per germline, CDR1 SGHNT and CDR2 YENEEA. The CDR3 has 15 amino acids. The CDR3 region is CASSQINKPGSPLHF. The whole variable domain, filled in from reference TRBV11-3 and TRBJ1-6, reads EAGVVQSPRYKIIEKKQPVAFWCNPISGHNTLYWYLQNLGQGPELLIRYENEEAVDDSQLPKDRFSAERLKGVDSTLKIQPAELGDSAVYLCASSQINKPGSPLHFGNGTRLTVT.

This clonotype is classed as medium-sized (0.01 to 0.1%) by frequency. This chain connects TRBV15 to TRBJ2-6; TCRdb indicates TRBD1, and absent DNA this call remains unverified. Germline V gives CDR1 LNHNV, CDR2 YYDKDF (reference sequence). This CDR3 has 15 residues. CDR3 sequence: CATSRDRAGANVLTF.

Frequency places this clonotype as medium-sized (0.01 to 0.1%). CDR3 sequence reads: CASSIGTGKAKNIQYF. The chain carries TRBV19 and TRBJ2-4; without DNA, the TCRdb call of TRBD1 cannot be checked. CDR1 is LNHDA and CDR2 is SQIVND in the germline V gene (reference sequence). CDR3 length equals 16 residues. Full variable domain (outside the CDR3, taken from reference TRBV19 and TRBJ2-4): DGGITQSPKYLFRKEGQNVTLSCEQNLNHDAMYWYRQDPGQGLRLIYYSQIVNDFQKGDIAEGYSVSREKKESFPLTVTSAQKNPTAFYLCASSIGTGKAKNIQYFGAGTRLSVL.

The J gene is TRBJ1-2, the V gene TRBV27; no DNA is available, so the TRBD1 call from TCRdb remains unchecked. This CDR3 has 15 residues. Per germline, CDR1 MNHEY and CDR2 SMNVEV (reference sequence). Here the CDR3 reads CASSLMGTGSGGYTF.

This clonotype is labeled medium-sized (0.01 to 0.1%) based on frequency. V is TRBV29-1 and J is TRBJ2-5. The CDR3 consists of 14 residues. CDR1 and CDR2 from the germline V gene are SQVTM and ANQGSEA. The CDR3 here is CSVEDKGNQETQYF.

V and J are TRBV6-5 and TRBJ1-5; TCRdb's D call of TRBD1 is untestable without DNA. This CDR3 has 17 residues. Per germline, CDR1 MNHEY and CDR2 SVGAGI. The CDR3 loop reads CASSPNRVIQGNQPQHF.

This clonotype shows up as large by frequency. The chain carries TRBV15 and TRBJ2-7; the TCRdb call, TRBD1, lacks DNA for checking. The CDR3 contains 14 residues. The germline V gene has CDR1 LNHNV and CDR2 YYDKDF (reference sequence). This CDR3 is CATSRGQGAREQYF.

The rearrangement links TRBV20-1 to TRBJ2-7; TCRdb selects TRBD2, and the lack of DNA leaves this call unchecked. The CDR3 is made up of 12 amino acids. Germline CDR1 DFQATT, CDR2 SNEGSKA (reference sequence). CDR3 protein: CSGDGLVAEQYF.

This clonotype counts as medium-sized by frequency. The chain combines TRBV19 with TRBJ2-7; TCRdb reports TRBD2, a call that lacks DNA to check it against. This CDR3 is 15 amino acids long. Germline V CDR1 and CDR2: LNHDA, SQIVND (reference sequence). The CDR3 reads CASSIAGRGIYEQYF.

CDR3 in amino acids: CATSAGQGFSGANVLTF. The rearrangement joins TRBV24-1 to TRBJ2-6; TCRdb indicates TRBD1, and absent DNA this call remains unverified. This CDR3 is built from 17 residues. Germline V CDR1 and CDR2: KGHDR, SFDVKD.

V and J are TRBV11-1 and TRBJ2-5. This CDR3 has 14 amino acids. From germline, CDR1 is SGHAT and CDR2 FQDESV (reference sequence). CDR3 sequence reads: CASSTWNRQETQYF.